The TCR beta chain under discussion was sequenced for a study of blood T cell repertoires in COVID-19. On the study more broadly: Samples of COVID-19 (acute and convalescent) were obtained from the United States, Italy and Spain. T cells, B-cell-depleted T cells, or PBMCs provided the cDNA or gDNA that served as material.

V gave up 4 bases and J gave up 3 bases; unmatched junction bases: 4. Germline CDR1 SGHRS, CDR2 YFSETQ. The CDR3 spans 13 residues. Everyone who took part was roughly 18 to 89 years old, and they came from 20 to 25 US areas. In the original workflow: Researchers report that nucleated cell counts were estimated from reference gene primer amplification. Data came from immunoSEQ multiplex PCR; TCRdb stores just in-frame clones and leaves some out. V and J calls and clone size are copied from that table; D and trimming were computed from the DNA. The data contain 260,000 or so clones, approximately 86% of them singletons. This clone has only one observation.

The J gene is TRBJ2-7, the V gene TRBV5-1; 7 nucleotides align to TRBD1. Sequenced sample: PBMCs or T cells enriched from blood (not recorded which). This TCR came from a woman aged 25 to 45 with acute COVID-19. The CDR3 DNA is TGCGCCAGCAGCCACCGACAGGGCTACGAGCAGTACTTC. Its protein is CASSHRQGYEQYF. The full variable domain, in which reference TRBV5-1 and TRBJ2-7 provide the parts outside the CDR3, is KAGVTQTPRYLIKTRGQQVTLSCSPISGHRSVSWYQQTPGQGLQFLFEYFSETQRNKGNFPGRFSGRQFSNSRSEMNVSTLELGDSALYLCASSHRQGYEQYFGPGTRLTVT.